A selection of T cell receptor beta chains follows, all from one sample in a study of blood T cell repertoires in COVID-19. Sequencing was performed with immunoSEQ multiplex PCR; in TCRdb, only in-frame clones are kept and a portion is missing. The repertoire holds a few hundred thousand clones, with 80% to 90% as singletons. What was sequenced was PBMCs or T cells enriched from blood (not recorded which). All receptors come from a man aged 35 to 55 in a cohort exposed to, infected with or recovered from COVID-19 (not recorded which). CDR3s include the opening cysteine and the closing phenylalanine or tryptophan. D genes are given only for firm matches. Rows give clone size only sometimes, using once, few, many, or a class for an expanded clone.

TRBV27,-,TRBJ1-5,TRBD1,CASSMAGTGAYQPQHF,TGTGCCAGCAGTATGGCCGGGACAGGGGCTTATCAGCCCCAGCATTTT
TRBV21-1,-,TRBJ2-7,-,CASSKGSDRPSYEQYF,TGTGCCAGCAGCAAAGGGTCCGACAGGCCTTCTTACGAGCAGTACTTC
TRBV5-1,-,TRBJ2-2,TRBD2,CASSDRTSRLAELFF,TGCGCCAGCAGCGACCGGACTAGTCGGTTAGCGGAGCTGTTTTTT
TRBV7-7,-,TRBJ2-3,-,CASSLGTDGMDTQYF,TGTGCCAGCAGCTTAGGGACAGACGGCATGGATACGCAGTATTTT
TRBV15,-,TRBJ1-6,-,CATSRDLGHSYNSPLHF,TGTGCCACCAGCAGAGATCTGGGGCACTCCTATAATTCACCCCTCCACTTT
TRBV2,-,TRBJ2-1,TRBD1,CASSVRDRYNEQFF,TGTGCCAGCAGTGTCCGGGACAGGTACAATGAGCAGTTCTTC
TRBV7-2,-,TRBJ2-1,TRBD1,CASSSGQDNEQFF,TGTGCCAGCAGCTCCGGACAGGACAATGAGCAGTTCTTC
TRBV7-2,-,TRBJ2-1,TRBD2,CASSFGLAGSAGAEQFF,TGTGCCAGCAGCTTTGGACTAGCGGGATCCGCCGGGGCTGAGCAGTTCTTC
TRBV7-3,-,TRBJ2-1,-,CASGLSSYNEQFF,TGTGCCAGCGGACTGTCCTCCTACAATGAGCAGTTCTTC
TRBV6-5,-,TRBJ1-1,TRBD1,CASKRGLNTEAFF,TGTGCCAGCAAGAGGGGGCTGAACACTGAAGCTTTCTTT
TRBV9,-,TRBJ1-6,TRBD1,CASSLFGQGDSPLHF,TGTGCCAGCAGCTTGTTCGGACAGGGGGATTCACCCCTCCACTTT
TRBV16,-,TRBJ2-1,TRBD2,CASSHPSGRKNEQFF,TGTGCCAGCAGCCACCCTAGCGGGAGAAAGAATGAGCAGTTCTTC
TRBV5-1,-,TRBJ2-1,TRBD2,CASRSNSGSSNNEQFF,TGCGCCAGCAGATCCAACAGCGGGAGTTCCAACAATGAGCAGTTCTTC
TRBV30,-,TRBJ1-5,-,CAWSWGQGQPQHF,TGTGCCTGGAGTTGGGGGCAGGGTCAGCCCCAGCATTTT
TRBV5-8,few,TRBJ1-4,-,CASSLDSNRVKRLFF,TGTGCCAGCAGCTTGGATAGTAATCGGGTCAAAAGGCTGTTTTTT
TRBV20-1,-,TRBJ1-1,-,CSASLFQGTTEAFF,TGCAGTGCTAGTTTGTTTCAGGGGACCACTGAAGCTTTCTTT
TRBV3-1/TRBV3-2,-,TRBJ2-3,TRBD2,CASSQGGLAGGRHTQYF,TGTGCCAGCAGCCAAGGAGGACTAGCGGGAGGAAGGCATACGCAGTATTTT
TRBV5-1,-,TRBJ2-4,TRBD1,CASSSRQGQDIQYF,TGCGCCAGCAGCTCGCGACAGGGTCAAGACATTCAGTACTTC
TRBV30,-,TRBJ2-3,TRBD2,CACTSSGRATDTQYF,TGTGCCTGCACTTCTAGCGGGAGGGCGACAGATACGCAGTATTTT
TRBV5-4,-,TRBJ2-7,-,CASSLSGGLGEQYF,TGTGCCAGCAGCTTGAGTGGAGGGTTAGGCGAGCAGTACTTC
TRBV19,-,TRBJ2-5,-,CASNKGETAGETQYF,TGTGCCAGCAATAAAGGGGAGACAGCGGGAGAGACCCAGTACTTC
TRBV18,-,TRBJ1-1,-,CASSPIRDTEAFF,TGTGCCAGCTCACCAATTCGGGATACTGAAGCTTTCTTT
TRBV11-2,-,TRBJ2-2,-,CASSRNYPTGELFF,TGTGCCAGCAGCCGCAACTACCCCACCGGGGAGCTGTTTTTT
TRBV9,-,TRBJ2-3,TRBD2,CASGAQRESTDTQYF,TGTGCCAGCGGCGCCCAGCGGGAGTCCACAGATACGCAGTATTTT